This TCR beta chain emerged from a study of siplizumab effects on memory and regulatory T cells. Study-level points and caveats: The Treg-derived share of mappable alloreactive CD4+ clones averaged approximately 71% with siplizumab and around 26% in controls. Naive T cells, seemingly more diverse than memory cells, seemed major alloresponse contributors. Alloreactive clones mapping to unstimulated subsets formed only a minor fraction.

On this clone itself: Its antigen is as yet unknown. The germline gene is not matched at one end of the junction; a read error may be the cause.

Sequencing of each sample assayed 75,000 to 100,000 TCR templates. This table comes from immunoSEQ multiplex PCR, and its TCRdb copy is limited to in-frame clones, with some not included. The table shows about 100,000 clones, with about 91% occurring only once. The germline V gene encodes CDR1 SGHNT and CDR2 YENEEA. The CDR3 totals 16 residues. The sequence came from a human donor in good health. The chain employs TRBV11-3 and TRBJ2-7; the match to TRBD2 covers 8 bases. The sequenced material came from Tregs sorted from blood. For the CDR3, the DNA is TGTGCCAGCAGCTTTCCTGGACTAGCAGACTCCTCCGAGCAGTACTTC. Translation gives CASSFPGLADSSEQYF.